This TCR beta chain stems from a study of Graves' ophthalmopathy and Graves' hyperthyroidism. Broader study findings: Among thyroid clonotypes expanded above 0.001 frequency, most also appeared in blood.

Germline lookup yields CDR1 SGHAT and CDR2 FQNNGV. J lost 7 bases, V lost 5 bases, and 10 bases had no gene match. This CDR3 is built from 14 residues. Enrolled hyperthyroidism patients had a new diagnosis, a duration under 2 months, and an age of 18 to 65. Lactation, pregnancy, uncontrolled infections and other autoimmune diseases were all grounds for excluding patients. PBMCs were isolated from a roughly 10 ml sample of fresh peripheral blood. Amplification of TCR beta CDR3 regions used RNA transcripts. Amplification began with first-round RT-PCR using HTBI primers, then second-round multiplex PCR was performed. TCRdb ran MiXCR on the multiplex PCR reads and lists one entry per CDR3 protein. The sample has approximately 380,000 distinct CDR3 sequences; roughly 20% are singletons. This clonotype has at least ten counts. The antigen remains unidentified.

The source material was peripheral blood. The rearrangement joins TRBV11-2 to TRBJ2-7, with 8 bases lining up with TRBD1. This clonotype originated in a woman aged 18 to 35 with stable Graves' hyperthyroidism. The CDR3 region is CASSTTTGVWEQYF. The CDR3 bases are TGTGCCAGCAGCACCACGACAGGGGTGTGGGAGCAGTACTTC.